Included here is one T cell receptor (beta chain) sequence, with context. Its antigen remains unidentified. Treatment in this sample: some 20 received Ad26.COV2.S at low or high dose, single or two shots; roughly five received placebo; per-sample allocation not given. At day 63 after the first vaccine or placebo injection, samples were drawn. What was given as vaccine was an Ad26 vector encoding Wuhan-strain SARS-CoV-2 spike. This CDR3 has 13 amino acids. The V gene end was trimmed by 6 bases and the J gene end by 2 bases; junction bases not matched to a gene: 1. Germline lookup yields CDR1 MNHEY and CDR2 SVGAGI. The sample originates from a study of Ad26.COV2.S vaccination and SARS-CoV-2 variants. Study-wide results and limits: People who got the vaccine or the placebo had similar non-spike TCR breadth.

Clones were sequenced by immunoSEQ multiplex PCR, and TCRdb holds only the in-frame ones, with some missing. The sample holds roughly 400,000 clones, 80% to 95% seen once. The TCR comes from a person aged 18-65 years who received the Ad26.COV2.S COVID-19 vaccine or a placebo. Source: peripheral blood, taken in a trial of Ad26.COV2.S vaccine versus placebo. The V gene is TRBV6-5, the J gene TRBJ2-3; 8 nucleotides line up with TRBD1. The CDR3 is CASRDRATDTQYF. DNA for the CDR3: TGTGCCAGCAGGGACAGGGCCACAGATACGCAGTATTTT.